These T cell receptor beta chains were read from a single sample in a study of blood T cell repertoires in COVID-19. Here immunoSEQ multiplex PCR was the method, and the copy in TCRdb shows in-frame clones only, minus some. The table includes over 60,000 clones, around nine tenths detected once. Sequenced sample: peripheral blood. The receptors come from a woman older than 75 with active or convalescent COVID-19. Each CDR3 is given without its conserved first and last residue.

v_gene,j_gene,CDR3aa
TRBV10-3,TRBJ1-1,AISEPADSVNTEAF
TRBV7-9,TRBJ1-2,ASSSSGGLKEGYT
TRBV7-9,TRBJ2-7,ASSFDGPGSYEQY
TRBV7-2,TRBJ2-7,ASSLVSGVVRNEQY
TRBV7-9,TRBJ1-4,ASSRNGVEEKLF
TRBV5-1,TRBJ1-6,ASSLRGHDSPLH
TRBV18,TRBJ1-1,ASSKNRGLGTEAF
TRBV27,TRBJ2-2,ASTLIGGGGGELF
TRBV5-1,TRBJ2-5,ASSLGRGYLETQY
TRBV11-2,TRBJ1-2,ASSLDTGQGYGYT
TRBV24-1,TRBJ2-3,ATSDPQTGGGDTQY
TRBV5-1,TRBJ2-3,ASSPPGSGDTQY
TRBV7-9,TRBJ1-2,ASSAASLGYT
TRBV7-5,TRBJ1-2,VRSRGQGASGYT
TRBV29-1,TRBJ1-4,SARGPGTNEKLF
TRBV28,TRBJ1-5,ASSSSGGNQPQH
TRBV5-4,TRBJ2-5,ASSLQTGTSGGETQY
TRBV18,TRBJ1-5,ASSPVPGQPQH
TRBV6-2/TRBV6-3,TRBJ2-2,ASSYPGGYTGELF
TRBV9,TRBJ1-4,ASSAREAEKLF
TRBV7-9,TRBJ2-7,ASSLQGGQY
TRBV3-1/TRBV3-2,TRBJ2-3,ASSPGLVADTQY
TRBV3-1/TRBV3-2,TRBJ1-1,ASRLQGPNTEAF
TRBV24-1,TRBJ1-5,ATSDGGTGYSNQPQH
TRBV18,TRBJ2-3,ASSRSKGQGTDTQY
TRBV1,TRBJ2-7,TSSQGKTRPIYEQY
TRBV7-2,TRBJ2-3,ASSLGGRDTQY
TRBV6-6,TRBJ1-1,ASFGGRMNTEAF
TRBV25-1,TRBJ2-3,ASTATGLTDTQY
TRBV6-6,TRBJ1-5,ASSPRDPTHGNQPQH
TRBV4-2,TRBJ1-5,ASSQETEFNQPQH
TRBV5-4,TRBJ2-7,ASSLVWRTSDEQY
TRBV7-9,TRBJ1-6,ASSLEQYNSPLH
TRBV5-4,TRBJ2-5,ASSASQAQETQY
TRBV28,TRBJ2-7,ASSSGTGLYEQY
TRBV20-1,TRBJ2-5,SASWDRGQETQY
TRBV4-1,TRBJ1-3,ASSQVGRQNLSGNTIY
TRBV4-3,TRBJ2-1,ASSQEKGLAARGEQF
TRBV5-4,TRBJ2-5,ASSRSTGQRGQETQY
TRBV2,TRBJ2-2,ASRDGGVAGNTGELF